The 23 T cell receptor beta chains presented below share a single source sample, sequenced in a study of OX40 agonist ivuxolimab in advanced cancers. Sequencing was performed with immunoSEQ multiplex PCR; in TCRdb, only in-frame clones are kept and a portion is missing. The data contain approximately 96,000 clones, 80% to 95% of them singletons. The sample consisted of CD4+ or CD8+ T cells sorted from blood, taken in a trial of the OX40 agonist ivuxolimab. Receptor source: an adult with an advanced solid tumor such as melanoma, head and neck, liver or kidney cancer.

This chain uses TRBV2 with TRBJ1-5; D may be TRBD1 (5 bases). The V and J ends lost 2 bases and 2 bases respectively, with 13 bases between them. Germline CDR1 is SNHLY and CDR2 is FYNNEI. The CDR3 extends over 16 amino acids. Written as DNA, the CDR3 is TGTGCCAGCAGTGAACCTTGGGGCAGGGGCAATCAGCCCCAGCATTTT. It codes for CASSEPWGRGNQPQHF. Full variable domain (remainder filled in from reference TRBV2 and TRBJ1-5): EPEVTQTPSHQVTQMGQEVILRCVPISNHLYFYWYRQILGQKVEFLVSFYNNEISEKSEIFDDQFSVERPDGSNFTLKIRSTKLEDSAMYFCASSEPWGRGNQPQHFGDGTRLSIL.

The V gene is TRBV19, the J gene TRBJ2-2; D gene unclear. The CDR3 has 14 amino acids. V was pared by 0 bases and J by 1 base, with 3 bases between. CDR1 LNHDA and CDR2 SQIVND come from the germline V gene (reference sequence). CDR3 in amino acids: CASSIDKNTGELFF. CDR3 in DNA: TGTGCCAGTAGTATAGACAAGAACACCGGGGAGCTGTTTTTT.

The V call is TRBV7-9, the J call TRBJ2-2, with 12 bases aligning to TRBD2. This CDR3 spans 18 amino acids. J gave up 0 bases and V 4 bases, and 6 bases lay outside the gene matches. Germline V gene sequence: CDR1 SEHNR, CDR2 FQNEAQ (reference sequence). Here the CDR3 reads CASSWASGRASNTGELFF. The CDR3 region has the DNA TGTGCCAGCAGCTGGGCTAGCGGGAGGGCCTCGAACACCGGGGAGCTGTTTTTT.

This sequence joins TRBV5-1 and TRBJ1-5, with 10 bases aligning to TRBD1. Germline loops: CDR1 SGHRS, CDR2 YFSETQ. J was trimmed by 5 bases and V by 4 bases; bases with no gene match: 12. This CDR3 is 17 amino acids long. CDR3 DNA: TGCGCCAGCAGCATGCTTCCGGGACAGGGGACCTATCAGCCCCAGCATTTT. As protein: CASSMLPGQGTYQPQHF.

This clone was seen a single time. The V call is TRBV18, the J call TRBJ2-7, with D possibly matching TRBD1 (6 bases). The CDR3 is 15 amino acids. Germline CDR1 and CDR2: KGHSH and LQKENI. The germline V and J ends were trimmed by 0 bases and 6 bases, with 15 bases remaining between them. For the CDR3, the DNA is TGTGCCAGCTCACCACCGACAGGACCCCTCGCCGAGCAGTACTTC. Translating it yields CASSPPTGPLAEQYF.

The genes are TRBV2 and TRBJ2-2; D may be TRBD2 (6 bases). Deletions cut 7 bases from V and 8 bases from J, with 14 bases between. CDR1 is SNHLY, CDR2 FYNNEI, per germline. This CDR3 has 13 residues. Here the CDR3 DNA reads TGTGCCAGCACCGCGTCCCGGGGGGGGGAGCTGTTTTTT. Protein product: CASTASRGGELFF.

The rearrangement uses TRBV13 and TRBJ2-1, with 9 positions matching TRBD2. This CDR3 has 14 residues. Germline trimming cut 6 bases from V and 7 bases from J; bases unmatched to any gene: 7. The V gene's germline CDR1 is PRHDT and CDR2 FYEKMQ (reference sequence). The CDR3, as DNA: TGTGCCAGCAGTTCCGGACTAGCGAGTAATGAGCAGTTCTTC. Translating gives CASSSGLASNEQFF.

The rearrangement joins TRBV10-3 to TRBJ2-1; 10 nucleotides agree with TRBD2. The junction had 7 bases not matched to a gene; V was cut back by 10 bases and J by 7 bases. CDR1 ENHRY and CDR2 SYGVKD come from the germline V gene. There are 13 residues in the CDR3. The CDR3 sequence is CASGASGGNEQFF. The CDR3 bases are TGTGCCAGCGGGGCTAGCGGGGGTAATGAGCAGTTCTTC.

The V gene is TRBV18, the J gene TRBJ2-5; possible D gene TRBD2, 6 bases. The V gene's germline CDR1 is KGHSH and CDR2 LQKENI. Trimming pared 5 bases from V and 1 base from J, leaving 14 bases between. This CDR3 region has 15 residues. DNA for the CDR3: TGTGCCAGCTCATTTGGCGGAGGGAGCCAAGAGACCCAGTACTTC. This codes for CASSFGGGSQETQYF.

The chain links TRBV7-9 to TRBJ2-1, with D perhaps matching TRBD1 (6 bases). This CDR3 region has 14 residues. V shed 1 base and J shed 12 bases, with 16 bases lying between them. Germline lookup yields CDR1 SEHNR and CDR2 FQNEAQ (reference sequence). CDR3: CASSLGLAGVGQFF. CDR3 nucleotide sequence: TGTGCCAGCAGCTTAGGTCTAGCAGGGGTGGGGCAGTTCTTC.

J is TRBJ2-1 and V is TRBV5-1; 7 nucleotides align to TRBD2. The CDR3 is made up of 14 amino acids. V gave up 0 bases and J gave up 6 bases; unmatched junction bases: 3. CDR1 is SGHRS and CDR2 is YFSETQ in the germline V gene. CDR3 sequence: CASSLGTSVNEQFF. Written as DNA, the CDR3 is TGCGCCAGCAGCTTGGGAACTAGCGTCAATGAGCAGTTCTTC.

This chain links TRBV2 with TRBJ1-5, with 8 bases identical to TRBD1. Germline assignment: CDR1 SNHLY and CDR2 FYNNEI. This CDR3 is 14 amino acids long. V lost 4 bases to trimming and J lost 5 bases; unmatched junction nucleotides: 4. Written as DNA, the CDR3 is TGTGCCAGCAGTGGGACAGGGTTCGATCAGCCCCAGCATTTT. Translation gives CASSGTGFDQPQHF.

The rearrangement links TRBV27 to TRBJ2-5; D might be TRBD2 (6 bases). V was pared by 0 bases and J by 1 base, with 9 bases between. In germline, CDR1 is MNHEY, CDR2 SMNVEV (reference sequence). The CDR3 length is 15 residues. CDR3 nucleotides: TGTGCCAGCAGTTTATCTCGGGGGACCCAAGAGACCCAGTACTTC. The encoded protein is CASSLSRGTQETQYF.

The chain carries TRBV28 and TRBJ1-5; no reliable D call. V was cut by 7 bases and J by 4 bases, with 11 bases left in between. This CDR3 comprises 13 residues. From germline, CDR1 is MDHEN and CDR2 SYDVKM. CDR3: CASTRGRNQPQHF. The CDR3, as DNA: TGTGCCAGCACAAGAGGACGGAATCAGCCCCAGCATTTT.

The chain employs TRBV23-1 and TRBJ1-1; tentatively, D is TRBD1 (5 bases). TRBV23-1 is labeled an ORF, and its function is uncertain. V was pared by 2 bases and J by 1 base, with 17 bases between. This CDR3 contains 17 residues. The CDR3 loop reads CASSQSGRARRNTEAFF. The DNA of the CDR3 is TGCGCCAGCAGTCAAAGCGGCAGGGCCCGCAGGAACACTGAAGCTTTCTTT.

The V and J genes are TRBV11-2 and TRBJ2-7, with 10 nucleotides matching TRBD2. Germline CDR1 reads SGHAT; CDR2 reads FQNNGV. The trim removed 4 bases at V and 5 bases at J, leaving 8 bases unmatched. The CDR3 runs to 15 residues. The DNA for the CDR3 is TGTGCCAGCAGCTACCTTAGCGGGAGGCCTAACGAGCAGTACTTC. This gives the protein CASSYLSGRPNEQYF.

V is TRBV7-3 and J is TRBJ2-1; a possible D gene is TRBD2 (6 bases). Germline-derived CDR1 and CDR2 are SGHTA and FQGTGA. V was clipped by 3 bases and J by 4 bases, with 16 bases between them. CDR3 length equals 16 residues. Here the CDR3 reads CASSFLGGVDYNEQFF. In nucleotides, the CDR3 is TGTGCCAGCAGCTTCCTAGGCGGGGTGGATTACAATGAGCAGTTCTTC.

The rearrangement links TRBV19 to TRBJ1-2; D call uncertain. Trimming took 3 bases from V and 2 from J, leaving 16 bases between them. CDR3 size: 16 residues. CDR1 is LNHDA, CDR2 SQIVND, per germline (reference sequence). This chain's CDR3 is CASSISVLGGNYGYTF. The CDR3 DNA sequence: TGTGCCAGTAGTATTAGTGTCTTAGGAGGGAACTATGGCTACACCTTC.

The chain joins TRBV30 to TRBJ1-6; D gene unclear. Germline V gene sequence: CDR1 GTSNPN, CDR2 SVGIG (reference sequence). This CDR3 is 15 amino acids long. V lost 4 bases to trimming and J lost 4 bases, with 14 bases between them. CDR3 residues: CAWTVGAGYNSPLHF. The CDR3, as DNA: TGTGCCTGGACCGTCGGTGCCGGTTATAATTCACCCCTCCACTTT. The variable domain in full, completed from reference TRBV30 and TRBJ1-6, reads SQTIHQWPATLVQPVGSPLSLECTVEGTSNPNLYWYRQAAGRGLQLLFYSVGIGQISSEVPQNLSASRPQDRQFILSSKKLLLSDSGFYLCAWTVGAGYNSPLHFGNGTRLTVT.

The gene calls are TRBV10-3 and TRBJ1-5; a possible D gene is TRBD1 (5 bases). Germline CDR1 ENHRY, CDR2 SYGVKD. V was clipped by 6 bases and J by 2 bases, with 14 bases between them. This CDR3 has 15 residues. CDR3 DNA sequence: TGTGCCATCAGGCCGGATGGGGGGGGCAATCAGCCCCAGCATTTT. Its protein product is CAIRPDGGGNQPQHF.

V gene TRBV5-7 combines with J gene TRBJ2-1; D is undetermined. TRBV5-7 is known as an ORF, though its function is uncertain. V lost 4 bases and J lost 5, with 13 bases in between. The CDR3 covers 14 residues. The DNA of the CDR3 is TGTGCCAGCAGCCATCGGAGCCAGGACAATGAGCAGTTCTTC. Translated: CASSHRSQDNEQFF.

The CDR3 reads CASSVVGVSGNNEQFF. CDR3 nucleotide sequence: TGTGCCAGCAGCGTAGTAGGCGTATCGGGCAACAATGAGCAGTTCTTC. This chain connects TRBV9 to TRBJ2-1; D is undetermined. The CDR3 length is 16 residues. Trimming took 0 bases from V and 5 from J, leaving 15 bases between them. Germline lookup yields CDR1 SGDLS and CDR2 YYNGEE.

The chain employs TRBV5-1 and TRBJ1-3; D gene ambiguous. Looked up from germline, CDR1 is SGHRS and CDR2 is YFSETQ. CDR3 length: 16 amino acids. Trimming took 0 bases from V and 0 from J, leaving 10 bases between them. CDR3 in amino acids: CASSLEGGSSGNTIYF. CDR3 nucleotides: TGCGCCAGCAGCTTGGAGGGCGGGAGCTCTGGAAACACCATATATTTT.